The 32 T cell receptor beta chains reported below all come from one sample, sequenced in a study of T cells in tuberculosis. The protocol was immunoSEQ multiplex PCR, while the TCRdb copy is restricted to in-frame clones and leaves out a portion. The table shows about 34,000 clones, with around 90% occurring only once. Time point indicated: new active TB diagnosis, blood taken before or within 7 days of starting treatment. This material consisted of PBMCs, taken at tuberculosis diagnosis. Receptors originate from an adult with tuberculosis.

This sequence joins TRBV2 and TRBJ1-1; 7 bases match TRBD1. The V and J ends lost 8 bases and 3 bases, in that order; junction bases with no gene match: 12. The CDR3 runs to 15 residues. Germline V gives CDR1 SNHLY, CDR2 FYNNEI. This chain's CDR3 is CASSRDARGDTEAFF. The CDR3 bases are TGTGCCAGCTCGCGGGACGCCAGGGGGGACACTGAAGCTTTCTTT.

The gene calls are TRBV4-1 and TRBJ2-7; 9 bases align to TRBD2. Germline V CDR1 and CDR2: MGHRA, YSYEKL. Losses at the gene ends were 2 bases for V and 7 bases for J; bases not matched to a gene: 9. The CDR3 is 15 residues long. As DNA, the CDR3 is TGCGCCAGCAGCCAAACGCTAGCGGGGACGAGGGAGCAGTACTTC. This translates into CASSQTLAGTREQYF.

This clone was detected only once. The V gene is TRBV18, the J gene TRBJ2-3, with unresolved D. Trimming removed 2 bases at V and 4 bases at J, with 4 bases between. The CDR3 is 12 residues long. The germline gives CDR1 KGHSH, CDR2 LQKENI. This CDR3 reads CASSPISDTQYF. For the CDR3, the DNA is TGTGCCAGCTCACCAATATCAGATACGCAGTATTTT.

The chain couples TRBV6-1 to TRBJ2-7, with 8 bases fitting TRBD1. J gave up 2 bases and V 3 bases, and 3 bases lay outside the gene matches. The CDR3 totals 14 residues. Germline-derived CDR1 and CDR2 are MNHNS and SASEGT. The CDR3 is CASSETGEAYEQYV. In DNA, the CDR3 is TGTGCCAGCAGTGAGACAGGGGAGGCCTACGAGCAGTACGTC.

J is TRBJ1-2 and V is TRBV9; 9 positions agree with TRBD1. J lost 4 bases, V lost 3 bases, and 10 bases had no gene match. Germline lookup yields CDR1 SGDLS and CDR2 YYNGEE. This CDR3 has 16 amino acids. The CDR3, as DNA: TGTGCCAGCAGCGCCGTCACAGGGGGCGCGAGCTATGGCTACACCTTC. Its translation is CASSAVTGGASYGYTF.

The rearrangement links TRBV7-6 to TRBJ2-3; D is uncertain. Germline-derived CDR1 and CDR2 are SGHVS and FNYEAQ. There are 14 residues in the CDR3. The V end was cut by 1 base, the J end by 2 bases, with 7 bases between. This CDR3 is CASSLVTDTDTQYF. CDR3 sequence (DNA): TGTGCCAGCAGCTTAGTTACTGACACAGATACGCAGTATTTT.

The chain recombines TRBV5-1 with TRBJ1-2, with D possibly being TRBD1 (5 bases). The CDR3 runs to 16 residues. The germline V gene has CDR1 SGHRS and CDR2 YFSETQ. Trimming stripped 4 bases from V and 5 bases from J, with 21 bases between. CDR3 nucleotides: TGCGCCAGCAGCCCAGCGGGAGGGGCGCAGAGTTATGGCTACACCTTC. Translating gives CASSPAGGAQSYGYTF.

This chain uses TRBV2 with TRBJ2-7; D call uncertain. This CDR3 region has 13 residues. Trimming took off 2 bases at V and 4 bases at J, with 9 bases between the two ends. Germline CDR1 reads SNHLY; CDR2 reads FYNNEI. The CDR3 sequence: CASSEYRDYEQYF. The CDR3, as DNA: TGTGCCAGCAGTGAATACAGAGATTACGAGCAGTACTTC.

The chain combines TRBV19 with TRBJ1-1; 7 bases map to TRBD1. Germline V gene sequence: CDR1 LNHDA, CDR2 SQIVND (reference sequence). The CDR3 covers 12 residues. J gave up 7 bases and V 5 bases, and 4 bases lay outside the gene matches. DNA of the CDR3: TGTGCCAGTAGTGTCAGGGGGAATGAAGCTTTCTTT. Translation gives CASSVRGNEAFF.

This clone appeared a single time. The rearrangement joins TRBV28 to TRBJ2-2, with D tentatively TRBD2 (6 bases). V was clipped by 4 bases and J by 5 bases, with 11 bases between them. Per the germline V gene, CDR1 is MDHEN and CDR2 is SYDVKM. CDR3 length equals 14 residues. The CDR3 DNA reads as TGTGCCAGCAGTTGGCGGGGCTGGACCGGGGAGCTGTTTTTT. Its protein product is CASSWRGWTGELFF.

The chain is built from TRBV6-8 and TRBJ1-5; 7 bases are shared with TRBD1. CDR1 is MNHGY and CDR2 is SAAAGT in the germline V gene. Losses at the gene ends were 4 bases for V and 3 bases for J; bases not matched to a gene: 3. The CDR3 consists of 14 residues. CDR3 in amino acids: CASSLGQDNQPQHF. DNA for the CDR3: TGTGCCAGCAGTTTAGGACAGGACAATCAGCCCCAGCATTTT.

The genes are TRBV27 and TRBJ2-7; 8 bases line up with TRBD2. CDR3 length: 16 amino acids. The J segment lost 2 bases and the V segment lost 6 bases, leaving 12 bases of the junction unmatched. Germline CDR1 is MNHEY and CDR2 is SMNVEV (reference sequence). This CDR3 reads CASRNFGTSGTYEQYF. The DNA of the CDR3 is TGTGCCAGCAGGAATTTTGGGACTAGTGGTACCTACGAGCAGTACTTC.

The rearrangement uses TRBV19 and TRBJ1-2; TRBD1 might be the D (6 bases). CDR1 and CDR2 (germline): LNHDA, SQIVND (reference sequence). V was pared by 6 bases and J by 8 bases, with 19 bases between. This CDR3 has 14 residues. CDR3 sequence: CASRNRDTMSGYTF. Written as DNA, the CDR3 is TGTGCCAGTAGAAACCGGGACACCATGTCCGGCTACACCTTC.

The rearrangement joins TRBV5-1 to TRBJ1-3; D might be TRBD1 (6 bases). Germline CDR1 SGHRS, CDR2 YFSETQ. Deletions cut 0 bases from V and 3 bases from J, with 13 bases between. The CDR3 is made up of 16 amino acids. CDR3 nucleotide sequence: TGCGCCAGCAGCTTGGATACAGGGAGAGGTGGAAACACCATATATTTT. This codes for CASSLDTGRGGNTIYF.

The chain links TRBV5-1 to TRBJ2-2; D perhaps matches TRBD1 (6 bases). Per the germline V gene, CDR1 is SGHRS and CDR2 is YFSETQ. This CDR3 is built from 13 residues. Trimming pared 5 bases from V and 6 bases from J, leaving 11 bases between. CDR3 bases: TGCGCCAGCAGTCTCACAGGGCCCGGGGAGCTGTTTTTT. Residues: CASSLTGPGELFF.

V is TRBV15 and J is TRBJ1-4; D remains ambiguous. Germline V gene sequence: CDR1 LNHNV, CDR2 YYDKDF (reference sequence). The CDR3 extends over 15 amino acids. V was trimmed by 0 bases and J by 7 bases, leaving 12 bases between them. CDR3 DNA sequence: TGTGCCACCAGCAGAGATCGCCGTGAGAGTGAAAAACTGTTTTTT. This encodes CATSRDRRESEKLFF.

V gene TRBV4-2 combines with J gene TRBJ2-3, with D uncertain. CDR1 and CDR2 from the germline V gene are LGHNA and YNFKEQ. CDR3 size: 12 residues. V shed 4 bases and J shed 6 bases, with 8 bases lying between them. CDR3: CASSPRQDTQYF. The CDR3 bases are TGTGCCAGCAGCCCGCGGCAGGATACGCAGTATTTT.

J is TRBJ2-3 and V is TRBV27; D is perhaps TRBD2 (5 bases). Trimming removed 3 bases from V and 6 bases from J, with 10 bases in between. The CDR3 runs 13 residues. Germline lookup yields CDR1 MNHEY and CDR2 SMNVEV (reference sequence). The CDR3 loop reads CASSFLGGDTQYF. The CDR3 DNA follows: TGTGCCAGCAGTTTCTTGGGCGGGGATACGCAGTATTTT.

The chain joins TRBV29-1 to TRBJ2-7, with D perhaps matching TRBD2 (5 bases). The V end was cut by 0 bases, the J end by 9 bases, with 12 bases between. The germline V gene encodes CDR1 SQVTM and CDR2 ANQGSEA. The CDR3 sequence is 12 residues long. The CDR3: CSVEEGKGRQYF. In nucleotides, the CDR3 is TGCAGCGTTGAAGAGGGAAAAGGGAGGCAGTACTTC.

The CDR3 region is CASSLGASPLYEQYV. As DNA, the CDR3 is TGTGCCAGCAGCTTGGGCGCTAGTCCCCTCTACGAGCAGTACGTC. This rearrangement joins TRBV5-6 to TRBJ2-7; D is uncertain. CDR1 and CDR2 from the germline V gene are SGHDT and YYEEEE. Between the trimmed V and J ends, which lost 0 bases and 3 bases, there was a span of 13 bases. The CDR3 sequence is 15 residues long.

This chain joins TRBV19 and TRBJ1-6, with TRBD1 as a possible D gene (6 bases). Germline V gene sequence: CDR1 LNHDA, CDR2 SQIVND (reference sequence). Trimming cost V 5 bases and J 2 bases, with 13 bases left between them. The CDR3 loop spans 16 amino acids. Here the CDR3 DNA reads TGTGCCAGTAGTTCGGCAAGGGACACCTATAATTCACCCCTCCACTTT. This translates into CASSSARDTYNSPLHF.

This chain connects TRBV6-5 to TRBJ2-2, with 7 bases matching TRBD1. This CDR3 region has 13 residues. The germline CDR1 and CDR2 sequences are MNHEY and SVGAGI. The trim removed 6 bases at V and 7 bases at J, leaving 5 bases unmatched. In DNA form, the CDR3 reads TGTGCCAGCAGCGACAGGGTGATCGGGGAGCTGTTTTTT. Its protein product is CASSDRVIGELFF.

This clone has just a few counts. The chain uses TRBV6-4 and TRBJ2-3, with 10 nucleotides matching TRBD2. Germline V gene data show CDR1 as MRHNA and CDR2 as SNTAGT. V dropped 4 bases and J dropped 4; count of bases not matched to a gene: 8. CDR3 size: 16 residues. As DNA, the CDR3 is TGTGCCAGCAGTGGGACAGCGGGGGGGCAACCAGATACGCAGTATTTT. Its protein product is CASSGTAGGQPDTQYF.

The gene calls are TRBV19 and TRBJ1-1; D remains unclear. This CDR3 contains 14 residues. V was cut by 5 bases and J by 1 base, with 11 bases left in between. Germline V gene sequence: CDR1 LNHDA, CDR2 SQIVND (reference sequence). This CDR3 is CASSLVHRNTEAFF. The DNA for the CDR3 is TGTGCCAGTAGTCTAGTGCACAGGAACACTGAAGCTTTCTTT.

The chain carries TRBV28 and TRBJ1-2, with TRBD1 matching 7 bases. The CDR3 runs to 14 residues. Trimming at V came to 2 bases and at J to 0 bases, leaving 0 bases not matched to a gene. Germline-derived CDR1 and CDR2 are MDHEN and SYDVKM. CDR3 protein: CASSLGQANYGYTF. CDR3 nucleotides: TGTGCCAGCAGTTTAGGACAGGCTAACTATGGCTACACCTTC.

This chain uses TRBV6-5 with TRBJ2-2, with D uncertain. Germline V CDR1 and CDR2: MNHEY, SVGAGI. Trimming removed 2 bases from V and 5 bases from J, with 9 bases in between. The length of the CDR3 is 14 residues. The CDR3 DNA sequence: TGTGCCAGCAGTTACGAACGGGTTACCGGGGAGCTGTTTTTT. It yields the protein CASSYERVTGELFF.

The gene calls are TRBV25-1 and TRBJ1-4; D might be TRBD1 (5 bases). Germline assignment: CDR1 MGHDK and CDR2 SYGVNS. Trimming took 3 bases from V and 0 from J, leaving 11 bases between them. This CDR3 spans 16 amino acids. Written as DNA, the CDR3 is TGTGCCAGCAGTGATAGGGGATTTGCAACTAATGAAAAACTGTTTTTT. It yields the protein CASSDRGFATNEKLFF.

The rearrangement uses TRBV11-2 and TRBJ2-7; TRBD1 is a possible D gene (6 bases). The length of the CDR3 is 17 residues. V lost 5 bases to trimming and J lost 2 bases, with 22 bases between them. CDR1 is SGHAT and CDR2 is FQNNGV in the germline V gene. The CDR3 DNA follows: TGTGCCAGCAGCCCCTGGATCGTAGGAACAGGGCCCTACGAGCAGTACTTC. It is translated as CASSPWIVGTGPYEQYF.

The chain combines TRBV7-2 with TRBJ1-3, with D uncertain. The V and J ends lost 4 bases and 3 bases respectively, with 4 bases between them. The germline V gene encodes CDR1 SGHTA and CDR2 FQGNSA. The CDR3 length is 12 residues. CDR3 amino acids: CASSSYGNTIYF. In nucleotides, the CDR3 is TGTGCCAGCAGCTCGTATGGAAACACCATATATTTT.

This clone was seen just once. V usage is TRBV10-1 and J usage is TRBJ2-3, with TRBD2 as a possible D gene (6 bases). This CDR3 has 14 residues. Trimming cost V 4 bases and J 1 base, with 9 bases left between them. The germline V gene encodes CDR1 WNHNN and CDR2 SYGVQD (reference sequence). CDR3 in DNA: TGCGCCAGCAGTGTGACGGGGGGCACAGATACGCAGTATTTT. Its protein is CASSVTGGTDTQYF.

CDR3 region: CASSDYASDNEQFF. The CDR3 bases are TGTGCCAGCAGTGACTATGCTAGCGACAATGAGCAGTTCTTC. The rearrangement links TRBV25-1 to TRBJ2-1; TRBD2 might be the D (6 bases). V lost 3 bases to trimming and J lost 5 bases, with 11 bases between them. There are 14 residues in the CDR3. The germline CDR1 and CDR2 sequences are MGHDK and SYGVNS.

The rearrangement joins TRBV7-4 to TRBJ1-5; no clear D gene. V lost 3 bases and J 6 bases, leaving 9 bases between the germline ends. Germline lookup yields CDR1 SGHVT and CDR2 SQSDAQ. The CDR3 has 13 amino acids. The CDR3 coding sequence is TGTGCCAGCAGCTTTGCCCGGAGTCAGCCCCAGCATTTT. Its protein product is CASSFARSQPQHF. Using reference TRBV7-4 and TRBJ1-5 for the parts outside the CDR3, the full variable domain is GAGVSQSPRYKVAKRGRDVALRCDSISGHVTLYWYRQTLGQGSEVLTYSQSDAQRDKSGRPSGRFSAERPERSVSTLKIQRTEQGDSAVYLCASSFARSQPQHFGDGTRLSIL.